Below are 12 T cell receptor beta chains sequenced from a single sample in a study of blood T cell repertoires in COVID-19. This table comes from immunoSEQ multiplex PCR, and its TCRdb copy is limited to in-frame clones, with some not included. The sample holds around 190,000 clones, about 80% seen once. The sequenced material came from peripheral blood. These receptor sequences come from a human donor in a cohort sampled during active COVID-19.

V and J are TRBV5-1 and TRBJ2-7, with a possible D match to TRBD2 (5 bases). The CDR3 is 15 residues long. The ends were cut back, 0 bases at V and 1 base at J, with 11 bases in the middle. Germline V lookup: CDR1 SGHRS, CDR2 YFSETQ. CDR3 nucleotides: TGCGCCAGCAGCTTGGGAGGTAGCGCTTCCTACGAGCAGTACTTC. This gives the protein CASSLGGSASYEQYF.

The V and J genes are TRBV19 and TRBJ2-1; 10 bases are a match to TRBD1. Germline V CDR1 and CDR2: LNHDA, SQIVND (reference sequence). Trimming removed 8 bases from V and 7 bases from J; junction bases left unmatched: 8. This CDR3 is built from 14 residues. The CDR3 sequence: CASLTGGARNEQFF. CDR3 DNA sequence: TGTGCCAGTCTGACAGGGGGCGCGAGGAATGAGCAGTTCTTC. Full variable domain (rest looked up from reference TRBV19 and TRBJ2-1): DGGITQSPKYLFRKEGQNVTLSCEQNLNHDAMYWYRQDPGQGLRLIYYSQIVNDFQKGDIAEGYSVSREKKESFPLTVTSAQKNPTAFYLCASLTGGARNEQFFGPGTRLTVL.

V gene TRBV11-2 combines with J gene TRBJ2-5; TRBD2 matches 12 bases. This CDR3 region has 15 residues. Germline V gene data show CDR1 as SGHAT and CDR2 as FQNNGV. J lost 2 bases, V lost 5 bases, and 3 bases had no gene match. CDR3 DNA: TGTGCCAGCAGCCCAGGGACTAGCGGGCAAGAGACCCAGTACTTC. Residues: CASSPGTSGQETQYF.

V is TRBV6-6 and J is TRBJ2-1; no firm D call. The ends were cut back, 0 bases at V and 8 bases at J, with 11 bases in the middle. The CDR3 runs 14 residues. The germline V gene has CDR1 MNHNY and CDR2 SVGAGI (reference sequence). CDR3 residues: CASSYSPYSDEQFF. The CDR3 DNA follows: TGTGCCAGCAGTTACTCCCCGTATTCGGATGAGCAGTTCTTC.

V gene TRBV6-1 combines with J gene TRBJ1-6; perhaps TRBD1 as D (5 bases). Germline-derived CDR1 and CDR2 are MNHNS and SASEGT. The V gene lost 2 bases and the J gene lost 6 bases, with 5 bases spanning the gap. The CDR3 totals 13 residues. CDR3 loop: CASSERGNSPLHF. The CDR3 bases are TGTGCCAGCAGTGAAAGGGGTAATTCACCCCTCCACTTT.

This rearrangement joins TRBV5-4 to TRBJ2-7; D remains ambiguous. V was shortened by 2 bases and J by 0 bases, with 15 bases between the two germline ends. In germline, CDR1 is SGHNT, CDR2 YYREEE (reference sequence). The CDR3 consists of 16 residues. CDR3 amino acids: CASSLIGSQASYEQYF. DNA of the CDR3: TGTGCCAGCAGCTTAATAGGTTCCCAGGCCTCCTACGAGCAGTACTTC.

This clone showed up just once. CDR3 in DNA: TGTGCCAGCAGCGTAGTTCGCGACAGGGGGTCAACCACTGAAGCTTTCTTT. The encoded protein is CASSVVRDRGSTTEAFF. The chain carries TRBV9 and TRBJ1-1; 9 nucleotides align to TRBD1. Germline loops: CDR1 SGDLS, CDR2 YYNGEE. V dropped 0 bases and J dropped 4; count of bases not matched to a gene: 10. This CDR3 is built from 17 residues.

For the CDR3, the DNA is TGTGCCAGTACTCTAGGGGAAGATATTAACTATGGCTACACCTTC. Its protein is CASTLGEDINYGYTF. V and J are TRBV19 and TRBJ1-2, with D possibly matching TRBD1 (5 bases). V was trimmed by 7 bases and J by 1 base, leaving 16 bases between them. Germline CDR1 and CDR2: LNHDA and SQIVND (reference sequence). This CDR3 contains 15 residues. Together with reference TRBV19 and TRBJ1-2, the CDR3 gives the full variable domain: DGGITQSPKYLFRKEGQNVTLSCEQNLNHDAMYWYRQDPGQGLRLIYYSQIVNDFQKGDIAEGYSVSREKKESFPLTVTSAQKNPTAFYLCASTLGEDINYGYTFGSGTRLTVV.

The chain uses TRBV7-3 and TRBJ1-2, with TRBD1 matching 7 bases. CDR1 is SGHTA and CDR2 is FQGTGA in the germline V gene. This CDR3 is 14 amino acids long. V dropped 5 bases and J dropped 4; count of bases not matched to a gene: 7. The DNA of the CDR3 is TGTGCCAGCAGCCCTGAGGGACAGTCCTATGGCTACACCTTC. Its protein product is CASSPEGQSYGYTF. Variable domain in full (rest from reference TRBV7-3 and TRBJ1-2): GAGVSQTPSNKVTEKGKYVELRCDPISGHTALYWYRQSLGQGPEFLIYFQGTGAADDSGLPNDRFFAVRPEGSVSTLKIQRTERGDSAVYLCASSPEGQSYGYTFGSGTRLTVV.

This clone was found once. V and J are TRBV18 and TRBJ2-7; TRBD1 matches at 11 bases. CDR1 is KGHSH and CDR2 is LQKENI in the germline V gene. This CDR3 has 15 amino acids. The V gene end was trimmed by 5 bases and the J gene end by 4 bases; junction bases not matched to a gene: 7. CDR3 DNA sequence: TGTGCCAGCTCAGCAGGGGACAGGGGGGGATACGAGCAGTACTTC. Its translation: CASSAGDRGGYEQYF.

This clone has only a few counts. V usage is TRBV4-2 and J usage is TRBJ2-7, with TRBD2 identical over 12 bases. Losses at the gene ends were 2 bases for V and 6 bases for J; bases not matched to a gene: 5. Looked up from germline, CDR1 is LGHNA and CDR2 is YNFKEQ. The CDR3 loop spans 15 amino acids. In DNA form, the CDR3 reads TGTGCCAGCAGCCAAAAGACTAGCGGGGGTTCCGAGCAGTACTTC. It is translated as CASSQKTSGGSEQYF.

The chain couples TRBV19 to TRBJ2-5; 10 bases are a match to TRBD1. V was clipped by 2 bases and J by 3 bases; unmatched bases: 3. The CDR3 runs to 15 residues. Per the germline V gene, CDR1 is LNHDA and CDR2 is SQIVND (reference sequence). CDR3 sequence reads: CASSIFGQGEETQYF. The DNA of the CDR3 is TGTGCCAGTAGTATATTCGGACAGGGGGAAGAGACCCAGTACTTC.